This T cell receptor (beta chain) was retrieved from a study of cytomegalovirus exposure and HLA in healthy donors. Germline CDR1 and CDR2: SGHDT and YYEEEE. J gave up 3 bases and V 5 bases, and 6 bases lay outside the gene matches. CDR3 length: 16 amino acids. A multiplex PCR was run with 60 Vbeta primers and 13 Jbeta primers. Libraries were prepared by immunoSEQ multiplex PCR; TCRdb keeps only in-frame clonotypes and omits some of them. The profile shows 150,000 to 200,000 clones, around 73% of them singletons. The source material was PBMCs. The chain has TRBV5-6 and TRBJ1-5; 12 bases agree with TRBD1. The TCR comes from a male donor in good health and CMV-seronegative. In nucleotides, the CDR3 is TGTGCCAGCAGTCCCTCGGGACAGGGGGCCAATCAGCCCCAGCATTTT. This translates into CASSPSGQGANQPQHF.